This T cell receptor beta chain derives from a study of T cell repertoires in cytomegalovirus infection. Study-wide background: Indicated by public TCR beta signatures were CMV infection and matching HLA type.

MiXCR was run by TCRdb on the reads, yielding one entry per CDR3 protein. Here the sample spans 200,000 to 300,000 distinct CDR3 sequences, approximately 9% being singletons. The length of the CDR3 is 15 residues. CDR1 is MNHEY and CDR2 is SVGEGT in the germline V gene. The V end lost 7 bases, the J end lost 0 bases, and 16 bases lay between the germline ends. Many counts were recorded for this clonotype. The antigen is unknown. Overall study findings and caveats: The study identified carriers of CMV plus the relevant HLA from cumulative public TCR beta family frequency. It was HLA-C-restricted CMV-specific TCR beta clonotypes that dominated the response ex vivo.

The sample comprised PBMCs. The chain carries TRBV6-2 or TRBV6-3 and TRBJ2-7; perhaps D is TRBD1 or TRBD2 (5 bases each). The source of this sequence is a human donor in good health (CMV status not recorded). Some clones in this sample may be carry-over from other donors' samples. The CDR3 DNA reads as TGTGCCAGCAACACCCGGGGACGGAACTCCTACGAGCAGTACTTC. Its translation: CASNTRGRNSYEQYF.